This T cell receptor beta chain was obtained from a study of control samples from healthy donors and cancer patients. The CDR3 totals 15 residues. The germline gives CDR1 SGHTA, CDR2 FQGNSA. Trimming removed 1 base from V and 4 bases from J; junction bases left unmatched: 3. Profiled with immunoSEQ multiplex PCR; TCRdb holds only in-frame clones, not every one. The sample lists about 190,000 clones; roughly nine tenths were seen once. The chain recombines TRBV7-2 with TRBJ2-3; 9 bases fit TRBD1. The sample was blood. The receptor was derived from a man aged 25 to 40 in good health. For the CDR3, the DNA is TGTGCCAGCAGCTTAGTTAGGGACAGGGCAGATACGCAGTATTTT. It yields the protein CASSLVRDRADTQYF.